This TCR beta chain was sequenced for a study of blood T cells in healthy people across ages. Next came a second PCR, run for roughly 6 to 11 cycles, which used a sample-barcoded 5' primer along with a J-beta primer mix. TCRdb used MiXCR to reprocess the 5' RACE reads, holding one entry per CDR3 protein. The data show about 1.4 million distinct CDR3 sequences, roughly 59% seen once. Findings of the study overall: Naive T cell percentage by flow cytometry tracked strongly with beta diversity. Estimates drawn from one million T cells were deemed to understate diversity. Roughly linearly, TCR beta diversity per million T cells fell as age increased.

Investigators took around 10 milliliters of peripheral blood from every donor. Notes on this clonotype: What it recognizes is unknown.

The TCR comes from a man in his late teens or twenties in good health. Sequenced input: blood.

The CDR3 DNA reads TGTGCCAGCAGTGACAGCGGGAGGGCCTTGAAGGATACGCAGTATTTT. Translation gives CASSDSGRALKDTQYF. The V call is TRBV2, the J call TRBJ2-3, with TRBD2 identical over 10 bases. Per germline, CDR1 SNHLY and CDR2 FYNNEI. The CDR3 runs 16 residues. V shed 3 bases and J 6 bases; nucleotides not matched to a gene: 9.